This TCR beta chain comes out of a study of a mutant IDH1 vaccine in newly diagnosed glioma. For the study at large: Across weeks 1, 3, 5, 7, 11, 15, 19 and 23, patients received a vaccination each time, eight in all.

Concerning this clone itself: The antigen remains undetermined.

Documented time point: week 5, during vaccination. Vaccine doses each comprised 300 ug of mutant IDH1 20-mer peptide, with topical imiquimod. Donors had new WHO grade 3 or 4 IDH1-mutant, ATRX-lost astrocytomas. This CDR3 is built from 12 residues. V was trimmed by 0 bases and J by 8 bases, leaving 7 bases between them. Germline CDR1 LNHNV, CDR2 YYDKDF (reference sequence). TCRdb keeps only in-frame clones here, not all; method: immunoSEQ multiplex PCR. The table lists 53,000 or so clones, 78% of them singletons. The V and J genes are TRBV15 and TRBJ1-2; D ambiguous. This TCR was sampled from a man aged 50 to 59 with glioma. The source material was PBMCs, sampled from a glioma patient whose treatment included an IDH1 peptide vaccine. Here the CDR3 reads CATSRDSAGYTF. Written as DNA, the CDR3 is TGTGCCACCAGCAGAGATTCGGCCGGCTACACCTTC.